This TCR beta chain was identified during a study of beta chain features in type 1 diabetes. Study as a whole: No patient-donor differences in age, gender, total cells or subset yield.

CDR3 length equals 14 residues. Trimming shortened V by 2 bases and J by 0 bases, and 7 bases separated the two germline ends. Germline V gene sequence: CDR1 SNHLY, CDR2 FYNNEI. Sequencing targeted expressed TCRB transcripts, as all isolated RNA had been reverse transcribed. Naive, central memory and regulatory T cell samples averaged about 4 million immunoSEQ reads each. Generated by immunoSEQ multiplex PCR, the TCRdb table keeps only in-frame clones and is missing some. The sample contains roughly 380,000 clones, around a fifth of which appear only once. J is TRBJ1-2 and V is TRBV2, with D possibly TRBD1 on 5 matching bases. The sample was naive CD4+ T cells from blood. This receptor was identified in a woman aged 18-29 years in good health. CDR3 nucleotide sequence: TGTGCCAGCAGTGAACCAGGGACTAACTATGGCTACACCTTC. This translates into CASSEPGTNYGYTF.